One sample yielded the 6 T cell receptor beta chains listed below, sequenced in a study of CD8 T cells in Susac syndrome (dated by TCRdb to between 2019 and 2020). The receptor library was made with the immunoSEQ multiplex PCR assay. RNA was extracted with the RNeasy kit and about 0.45 to 1 ug was reverse transcribed using random hexamers. TCRdb handled the public reads itself, with Q25 trimming in fastp and clone calling in MiXCR, and kept productive beta chains. Merged by CDR3 protein, the rows form single entries marked with the most common genes and DNA. The table for this sample lists some 110,000 distinct CDR3 sequences; 95% to 96% of them were counted only once. The ten biggest clones cover roughly 0.13% of the sample. Sequencing input: CD4+ T cells from PBMCs. The receptors come from a human donor with Susac syndrome.

CDR3 nucleotide sequence: TGTGCCAGCTCACCACGGCCAGGAGCCCAAGAGACCCAGTACTTC. Translated, it gives CASSPRPGAQETQYF. The chain is built from TRBV18 and TRBJ2-5; no firm D call. The CDR3 extends over 15 amino acids. Trimming took 1 base from V and 1 from J, leaving 10 bases between them. CDR1 and CDR2 (germline): KGHSH, LQKENI.

CDR3 region: CASSLGLAGYNEQFF. The CDR3 DNA follows: TGTGCCAGCAGTCTCGGACTAGCGGGGTACAATGAGCAGTTCTTC. The chain couples TRBV7-9 to TRBJ2-1; the match to TRBD2 covers 12 bases. CDR3 length: 15 residues. V shed 6 bases and J 4 bases; nucleotides not matched to a gene: 4. Germline V gives CDR1 SEHNR, CDR2 FQNEAQ (reference sequence).

This clonotype appeared a single time. J is TRBJ1-1 and V is TRBV12-3 or TRBV12-4; no reliable D call. The CDR3 contains 13 residues. Trimming stripped 5 bases from V and 4 bases from J, with 11 bases between. CDR3: CASSGGAGTEAFF. Here the CDR3 DNA reads TGTGCCAGCAGTGGCGGAGCTGGCACTGAAGCTTTCTTT.

The chain links TRBV12-3 or TRBV12-4 to TRBJ2-7, with D maybe TRBD1 (8 bases). This CDR3 has 12 residues. V lost 8 bases and J lost 9, with 17 bases in between. CDR3 sequence (DNA): TGTGCCAGCCGGGGGGACAGGATAGGGCAGTACTTC. The encoded protein is CASRGDRIGQYF.

This rearrangement joins TRBV9 to TRBJ2-1; a possible D gene is TRBD1 (6 bases). The CDR3 extends over 15 amino acids. Germline V gives CDR1 SGDLS, CDR2 YYNGEE. Trimming removed 4 bases at V and 0 bases at J, with 11 bases between. The CDR3 bases are TGTGCCAGCAGCCTCCAGGGGAACTCCTACAATGAGCAGTTCTTC. Its translation: CASSLQGNSYNEQFF.

This sequence joins TRBV30 and TRBJ1-5; 9 nucleotides line up with TRBD1. V gave up 3 bases and J gave up 0 bases; unmatched junction bases: 3. This CDR3 has 15 residues. Germline V lookup: CDR1 GTSNPN, CDR2 SVGIG (reference sequence). The CDR3 protein is CAWRDRGDSNQPQHF. The CDR3 bases are TGTGCCTGGAGGGACAGGGGTGATAGCAATCAGCCCCAGCATTTT.